The clone carrying this T cell receptor (beta chain) occurred a few times. The antigen remains unidentified. This record belongs to a study of identical twins. General study results and limits: Sequences that were out-of-frame, alpha and twin-shared displayed an excess of low generation probability.

CDR3 length: 15 amino acids. From germline, CDR1 is SEHNR and CDR2 FQNEAQ (reference sequence). The junction had 11 bases not matched to a gene; V was cut back by 6 bases and J by 5 bases. TCRdb itself ran the 5' RACE reads through MiXCR, one entry per CDR3 protein. The table has approximately 500,000 distinct CDR3 sequences, around 24% seen once. This sample also appeared in a second study, on T cells expressing NK-cell markers. From that second work: Sorted T-cell subsets CD3+CD56+NKG2C+, CD3+CD56+NKG2C- and CD3+CD56-NKG2C+ were TCR beta-sequenced. These clonotypes also led the CD3+CD56-NKG2C+ fraction in several donors.

The chain carries TRBV7-9 and TRBJ2-3; TRBD1 matches 7 bases. The receptor was isolated from a woman under 30 in good health. The specimen sequenced was CD4+ T cells sorted from blood. The DNA of the CDR3 is TGTGCCAGCAGAAAACAGGGGCACCTTGGAGATACGCAGTATTTT. Protein product: CASRKQGHLGDTQYF.